The 20 T cell receptor beta chains in this list originate from one sample, sequenced in a study of CD8+ T cells in alopecia areata. Treatment defined: oral pan-JAK inhibitor, 5-10 mg twice daily. RNA extraction and reverse transcription yielded cDNA as sequencing template. Sequenced by immunoSEQ multiplex PCR; TCRdb stores in-frame clones only, minus some. The table lists hundreds of thousands of clones, 58% of them singletons, with approximately 1.8% in the top ten. Sequenced here: CD4+ T cells sorted from blood, sampled at week 24, from a patient treated with tofacitinib. These receptors were taken from a human donor with alopecia areata.

The V gene is TRBV29-1, the J gene TRBJ2-1; D is perhaps TRBD2 (7 bases). Germline CDR1 SQVTM, CDR2 ANQGSEA. Deletions cut 7 bases from V and 7 bases from J, with 17 bases between. CDR3 size: 13 residues. The CDR3 protein is CSGNRGATNEQFF. As DNA, the CDR3 is TGCAGCGGTAACCGGGGGGCTACAAATGAGCAGTTCTTC.

This clone occurred a few times. Other DNA sequences within the sample encode an identical CDR3. The chain has TRBV7-2 and TRBJ2-3, with D tentatively TRBD1 or TRBD2 (5 bases each). Germline V lookup: CDR1 SGHTA, CDR2 FQGNSA. The V end lost 3 bases, the J end lost 1 base, and 5 bases lay between the germline ends. CDR3 length equals 13 residues. DNA of the CDR3: TGTGCCAGCAGCTTGGGGGGCACAGATACGCAGTATTTT. The encoded protein is CASSLGGTDTQYF. Full variable domain (outside the CDR3, taken from reference TRBV7-2 and TRBJ2-3): GAGVSQSPSNKVTEKGKDVELRCDPISGHTALYWYRQSLGQGLEFLIYFQGNSAPDKSGLPSDRFSAERTGGSVSTLTIQRTQQEDSAVYLCASSLGGTDTQYFGPGTRLTVL.

This clone was recorded only once. The chain joins TRBV4-1 to TRBJ1-2; TRBD1 might be the D (6 bases). Germline lookup yields CDR1 MGHRA and CDR2 YSYEKL. This CDR3 contains 13 residues. Trimming stripped 7 bases from V and 4 bases from J, with 13 bases between. The CDR3 region has the DNA TGCGCCAGCAACGGGGGGCGGAGCTATGGCTACACCTTC. Translation: CASNGGRSYGYTF.

The chain uses TRBV9 and TRBJ1-1; D gene ambiguous. Germline values: CDR1 SGDLS, CDR2 YYNGEE. V shed 4 bases and J shed 1 base, with 11 bases lying between them. The CDR3 has 14 residues. CDR3 loop: CASSPTAANTEAFF. The CDR3 DNA reads TGTGCCAGCAGCCCTACGGCAGCGAACACTGAAGCTTTCTTT.

The chain recombines TRBV28 with TRBJ2-3; D call uncertain. The CDR3 loop spans 12 amino acids. Germline-derived CDR1 and CDR2 are MDHEN and SYDVKM. V lost 2 bases and J 4 bases, leaving 4 bases between the germline ends. This CDR3 reads CASSLRPDTQYF. In DNA form, the CDR3 reads TGTGCCAGCAGTTTAAGGCCAGATACGCAGTATTTT.

The chain combines TRBV29-1 with TRBJ2-7, with D possibly matching TRBD2 (5 bases). The ends were cut back, 5 bases at V and 2 bases at J, with 10 bases in the middle. The CDR3 totals 12 residues. Germline CDR1 SQVTM, CDR2 ANQGSEA. CDR3 amino acids: CSVRTETYEQYF. In DNA form, the CDR3 reads TGCAGCGTTAGGACTGAAACCTACGAGCAGTACTTC.

This chain connects TRBV29-1 to TRBJ2-7, with TRBD2 matching 11 bases. V trimming: 4 bases; J trimming: 7 bases; junction bases outside the gene matches: 6. From germline, CDR1 is SQVTM and CDR2 ANQGSEA. The CDR3 is 13 amino acids. The DNA for the CDR3 is TGCAGCGTTGTTGGACTAGCGGGTACGGAGCAGTACTTC. The encoded protein is CSVVGLAGTEQYF.

The CDR3 reads CAWSQDRTEQYF. Written as DNA, the CDR3 is TGTGCCTGGAGTCAGGACAGGACCGAGCAGTACTTC. The chain uses TRBV30 and TRBJ2-7; 7 bases are a match to TRBD1. This CDR3 contains 12 residues. V gave up 2 bases and J gave up 6 bases; unmatched junction bases: 4. Germline V gene lookup returns CDR1 GTSNPN and CDR2 SVGIG (reference sequence).

This clone is a singleton in its sample. Here the CDR3 reads CAWSSWDRAFTAGYTF. CDR3 nucleotide sequence: TGTGCCTGGAGCTCTTGGGACAGGGCTTTTACAGCAGGCTACACCTTC. The chain joins TRBV30 to TRBJ1-2, with 9 bases matching TRBD1. The CDR3 sequence is 16 residues long. Trimming removed 3 bases from V and 8 bases from J; junction bases left unmatched: 16. Germline CDR1 and CDR2: GTSNPN and SVGIG (reference sequence). Looking up the rest from reference TRBV30 and TRBJ1-2 gives the full variable domain: SQTIHQWPATLVQPVGSPLSLECTVEGTSNPNLYWYRQAAGRGLQLLFYSVGIGQISSEVPQNLSASRPQDRQFILSSKKLLLSDSGFYLCAWSSWDRAFTAGYTFGSGTRLTVV.

The chain joins TRBV6-1 to TRBJ1-5; 12 nucleotides line up with TRBD1. With 6 bases clipped from V and 6 bases from J, the junction kept 6 bases outside the gene matches. Germline V gives CDR1 MNHNS, CDR2 SASEGT. This CDR3 has 15 amino acids. CDR3 DNA sequence: TGTGCCAGCAGCAACCGGGACAGGGGGCTTCAGCCCCAGCATTTT. It specifies CASSNRDRGLQPQHF.

This clone was seen a few times. The V gene is TRBV4-1, the J gene TRBJ1-1, with D possibly TRBD1 on 5 matching bases. The V gene lost 4 bases and the J gene lost 9 bases, with 24 bases spanning the gap. Germline V lookup: CDR1 MGHRA, CDR2 YSYEKL. This CDR3 comprises 16 residues. The CDR3 region has the DNA TGCGCCAGCAGCCGAGTAATCCGGGACGGAGCCCCCCAAGCTTTCTTT. Protein sequence: CASSRVIRDGAPQAFF.

The chain links TRBV7-2 to TRBJ1-2; weak D call: TRBD1 (6 bases). V was clipped by 1 base and J by 6 bases, with 24 bases between them. This CDR3 has 18 residues. The germline V gene has CDR1 SGHTA and CDR2 FQGNSA. The CDR3 loop is CASSLVISRQAEGDGYTF. The CDR3 DNA sequence: TGTGCCAGCAGCTTAGTAATCTCGAGACAGGCCGAAGGAGATGGCTACACCTTC.

This clone has only one observation. The chain recombines TRBV7-2 with TRBJ2-5; tentatively, D is TRBD1 (5 bases). Trimming left V 8 bases short and J 0 bases short, with 10 bases between. The CDR3 is made up of 13 amino acids. CDR1 and CDR2 from the germline V gene are SGHTA and FQGNSA. CDR3 residues: CASRSRDQETQYF. DNA for the CDR3: TGTGCCAGCCGCTCCAGGGACCAAGAGACCCAGTACTTC.

This clone was detected only a few times. The gene calls are TRBV9 and TRBJ1-5; TRBD1 aligns across 7 bases. Germline V gene lookup returns CDR1 SGDLS and CDR2 YYNGEE. This CDR3 spans 15 amino acids. The V gene end was trimmed by 2 bases and the J gene end by 2 bases; junction bases not matched to a gene: 4. Here the CDR3 DNA reads TGTGCCAGCAGCGTCGGTGGGACAGGCAATCAGCCCCAGCATTTT. It is translated as CASSVGGTGNQPQHF.

With regard to this clone: At the DNA level, this CDR3 is encoded by other sequences in the same sample as well. The V and J genes are TRBV15 and TRBJ2-5; TRBD2 matches 7 bases. This CDR3 is built from 14 residues. Losses at the gene ends were 1 base for V and 3 bases for J; bases not matched to a gene: 2. Germline CDR1 LNHNV, CDR2 YYDKDF (reference sequence). CDR3 nucleotides: TGTGCCACCAGCAGAGGGCTAGCGGAAGAGACCCAGTACTTC. Translated, it gives CATSRGLAEETQYF.

This chain links TRBV6-5 with TRBJ1-6; tentatively, D is TRBD1 (6 bases). Germline CDR1 MNHEY, CDR2 SVGAGI. V was trimmed by 6 bases and J by 7 bases, leaving 10 bases between them. The CDR3 is made up of 13 amino acids. The CDR3 here is CASRDTGNSPLHF. The CDR3 DNA is TGTGCCAGCAGGGACACAGGGAATTCACCCCTCCACTTT.

This sequence joins TRBV30 and TRBJ1-2, with a possible D match to TRBD1 (5 bases). The ends were cut back, 4 bases at V and 1 base at J, with 10 bases in the middle. Germline V CDR1 and CDR2: GTSNPN, SVGIG (reference sequence). The CDR3 contains 13 residues. As DNA, the CDR3 is TGTGCCTGGAACCCGGGACTTAACTATGGCTACACCTTC. Residues: CAWNPGLNYGYTF.

The chain couples TRBV7-8 to TRBJ2-7; 7 bases fit TRBD1. CDR1 and CDR2 from the germline V gene are SGHVS and FQNEAQ. The CDR3 loop spans 16 amino acids. Germline trimming cut 5 bases from V and 5 bases from J; bases unmatched to any gene: 15. The CDR3 bases are TGTGCCAGCAGCACGGCCCGGTTCCGGGACAGCCACGAGCAGTACTTC. Translating it yields CASSTARFRDSHEQYF.

This chain joins TRBV15 and TRBJ1-4, with unresolved D. CDR1 is LNHNV, CDR2 YYDKDF, per germline (reference sequence). The CDR3 contains 13 residues. Trimming pared 3 bases from V and 7 bases from J, leaving 9 bases between. The CDR3 bases are TGTGCCACCAGCAGGGGAACGGGTGAAAAACTGTTTTTT. Translating it yields CATSRGTGEKLFF.

The chain recombines TRBV5-6 with TRBJ1-1, with 7 nucleotides matching TRBD1. V shed 3 bases and J 4 bases; nucleotides not matched to a gene: 6. This CDR3 region has 14 residues. The germline CDR1 and CDR2 sequences are SGHDT and YYEEEE. The CDR3 protein is CASSYRGVVTEAFF. The CDR3 nucleotides are TGTGCCAGCAGCTACAGGGGTGTCGTCACTGAAGCTTTCTTT.